Detailed here is one T cell receptor (beta chain). The target antigen is unknown. The data originate from a study of CD8 T cells in Susac syndrome. Across the study: Patients with Susac syndrome had blood drawn and were at that point therapy-naive, on corticosteroids, or on intravenous immunoglobulin alone.

The study, taken as a whole, reports: CD4+ repertoires of Susac syndrome patients lacked detectable clonal expansion.

RNA in amounts of 0.5 to 1 ug was reverse transcribed with random hexamers. TCRdb reanalysed the immunoSEQ multiplex PCR reads using MiXCR and keeps one entry per CDR3 protein. Of 210,000 or so distinct CDR3 sequences in the sample, approximately 94% are singletons; the top ten hold around 0.15%. TCR beta sequencing covered blood CD8+ and CD4+ T cells. There are 14 residues in the CDR3. V lost 1 base and J 6 bases, leaving 12 bases between the germline ends. From germline, CDR1 is SGHTA and CDR2 FQGNSA. This TCR derives from a human donor with Susac syndrome. Sequencing used CD4+ T cells from PBMCs. The rearrangement links TRBV7-2 to TRBJ2-5; maybe TRBD2 (6 bases). CDR3 nucleotides: TGTGCCAGCAGCTTAGGCGGAGGGGACCAGACCCAGTACTTC. It encodes CASSLGGGDQTQYF. Variable domain in full (rest from reference TRBV7-2 and TRBJ2-5): GAGVSQSPSNKVTEKGKDVELRCDPISGHTALYWYRQSLGQGLEFLIYFQGNSAPDKSGLPSDRFSAERTGGSVSTLTIQRTQQEDSAVYLCASSLGGGDQTQYFGPGTRLLVL.